This TCR beta chain is from a study of cytomegalovirus exposure and HLA in healthy donors. Remarks on this clone: Its matching antigen is unknown.

Whole-study findings and limits: Productive rates of about 87% or about 30% were seen for most TCR beta V segments in an earlier analysis.

Primers included in the PCR were 60 Vbeta and 13 Jbeta primers. TCRdb's copy holds only in-frame clones and misses some; the assay was immunoSEQ multiplex PCR. The sample totals tens of thousands of clones. J was trimmed by 2 bases and V by 5 bases; bases with no gene match: 2. The CDR3 is made up of 13 amino acids. CDR1 SGHTA and CDR2 FQGTGA come from the germline V gene. The J gene is TRBJ1-2, the V gene TRBV7-3, with 7 bases identical to TRBD1. The TCR comes from a woman in her forties in good health and CMV-seropositive. Sequenced material: PBMCs. CDR3 DNA: TGTGCCAGCAGCCCGGACAGGAACTATGGCTACACCTTC. This codes for CASSPDRNYGYTF.